A selection of T cell receptor beta chains follows, all from one sample in a study of shared clonotypes between healthy human individuals. The repertoire was sequenced with immunoSEQ multiplex PCR; TCRdb's copy has only in-frame clones and lacks some. Here the sample spans around 2,100,000 clones, just under 95% being singletons. The sample taken for sequencing was naive CD8+ T cells sorted from blood. The receptor set was obtained from a man between 18 and 29 years old in good health. The CDR3 runs from the conserved cysteine through the conserved F or W.

v_call	j_call	cdr3_length	cdr3_aa
TRBV4-3	TRBJ2-1	16	CASSQDAARGYNEQFF
TRBV29-1	TRBJ2-1	10	CSGSYNEQFF
TRBV7-2	TRBJ2-1	17	CASSIKTSGSPYNEQFF
TRBV6-5	TRBJ2-5	13	CASSYSDGGTQYF
TRBV7-2	TRBJ1-2	14	CASSLVGTGDGYTF
TRBV10-2	TRBJ2-2	15	CASSESRGQTGELFF
TRBV9	TRBJ2-1	16	CASSAPESGIGDEQFF
TRBV5-3	TRBJ1-1	9	CARTNGAFF
TRBV27	TRBJ1-5	16	CASSFIRADSNQPQHF
TRBV27	TRBJ2-7	12	CASSLRGDEQYF
TRBV7-9	TRBJ2-2	18	CASSLIKGGPWNTGELFF
TRBV10-2	TRBJ2-1	11	CASSDGGAAFF
TRBV5-6	TRBJ2-7	14	CASSLTRSSYEQYF
TRBV27	TRBJ1-4	14	CASSFFPGDEKLFF
TRBV7-6	TRBJ2-7	16	CASSSGAGLSSYEQYF
TRBV15	TRBJ1-3	15	CATSRDQGAGNTIYF
TRBV6-1	TRBJ2-5	16	CASSDLQGRGRETQYF
TRBV6-5	TRBJ2-7	14	CASSYGGRGYEQYF
TRBV5-6	TRBJ2-7	14	CASSPTVDAYEQYF
TRBV25-1	TRBJ2-7	14	CASSAPGSPGEQYF
TRBV2	TRBJ2-7	15	CASSEGWGLEYEQYF
TRBV27	TRBJ2-7	13	CASSETGDYEQYF
TRBV6-1	TRBJ2-7	15	CASSERGQGAYEQYF
TRBV4-1	TRBJ2-7	15	CASSQSGTFSYEQYF
TRBV13	TRBJ2-5	13	CASSFGSQETQYF